Each of the 18 T cell receptor beta chains below was sequenced from the same sample in a study of beta chain features in type 1 diabetes. Expressed TCRB transcripts got sequenced, as all isolated RNA was reverse transcribed. Libraries were prepared by immunoSEQ multiplex PCR; TCRdb keeps only in-frame clonotypes and omits some of them. This sample carries 900,000 or so clones, about a sixth of them seen once, and the ten largest clones take 0.023%. The sequencing input was naive CD4+ T cells from blood. All receptors derive from a woman aged 18 to 35 in good health.

The rearrangement links TRBV27 to TRBJ2-1, with TRBD2 matching 8 bases. After removal of 7 bases from V and 2 bases from J, the junction contained 7 bases not matched to a gene. This CDR3 is built from 15 residues. The germline gives CDR1 MNHEY, CDR2 SMNVEV (reference sequence). CDR3 in amino acids: CASTHRGRTYNEQFF. CDR3 nucleotide sequence: TGTGCCAGCACCCACCGCGGGAGGACCTACAATGAGCAGTTCTTC.

V is TRBV11-2 and J is TRBJ2-5; the match to TRBD2 covers 8 bases. The CDR3 is 16 amino acids. Germline V gives CDR1 SGHAT, CDR2 FQNNGV. V trimming: 2 bases; J trimming: 4 bases; junction bases outside the gene matches: 9. The CDR3 sequence: CASSLHSGSLVETQYF. The CDR3 DNA reads as TGTGCCAGCAGCTTACACAGCGGGAGTCTGGTAGAGACCCAGTACTTC.

This chain connects TRBV5-4 to TRBJ2-6; a weak D match, TRBD2 (5 bases). The V and J ends lost 2 bases and 0 bases respectively, with 6 bases between them. CDR3 length: 15 residues. Germline CDR1 is SGHNT and CDR2 is YYREEE (reference sequence). Written as DNA, the CDR3 is TGTGCCAGCAGCTTTCGGGGCTCTGGGGCCAACGTCCTGACTTTC. It yields the protein CASSFRGSGANVLTF.

This clone was counted between two and nine times. The chain joins TRBV7-9 to TRBJ2-3; D gene unclear. The CDR3 loop spans 13 amino acids. Trimming removed 5 bases from V and 4 bases from J, with 10 bases in between. CDR1 is SEHNR, CDR2 FQNEAQ, per germline (reference sequence). The DNA for the CDR3 is TGTGCCAGCAGCCAGTTCGGGTCAGATACGCAGTATTTT. Translated: CASSQFGSDTQYF.

This clone has a handful of counts. The chain carries TRBV28 and TRBJ1-5; D is possibly TRBD1 (6 bases). Germline V gene data show CDR1 as MDHEN and CDR2 as SYDVKM. The CDR3 length is 14 residues. Trimming removed 7 bases at V and 0 bases at J, with 10 bases between. DNA for the CDR3: TGTGCCAGCACCCGGGGGGCTAGCAATCAGCCCCAGCATTTT. Amino acids: CASTRGASNQPQHF.

This clone has just a few counts. In the same sample, other DNA sequences code for this CDR3. V usage is TRBV29-1 and J usage is TRBJ2-1; D not certain. V lost 5 bases and J lost 2, with 4 bases in between. This CDR3 is built from 11 residues. Germline V gene sequence: CDR1 SQVTM, CDR2 ANQGSEA. This CDR3 reads CSVRPYNEQFF. CDR3 sequence (DNA): TGCAGCGTTCGCCCCTACAATGAGCAGTTCTTC.

This clone was counted only a few times. The genes are TRBV7-2 and TRBJ2-3; D gene ambiguous. In germline, CDR1 is SGHTA, CDR2 FQGNSA. The CDR3 contains 13 residues. V was shortened by 5 bases and J by 5 bases, with 11 bases between the two germline ends. The CDR3 nucleotides are TGTGCCAGCAGCCCTTCGACTCAAGATACGCAGTATTTT. As protein: CASSPSTQDTQYF.

This clone was seen a handful of times. V gene TRBV10-3 combines with J gene TRBJ2-7; tentative D call: TRBD1 (5 bases). This CDR3 contains 13 residues. Trimming removed 6 bases from V and 1 base from J, with 10 bases in between. The V gene's germline CDR1 is ENHRY and CDR2 SYGVKD. CDR3: CAIRKGASYEQYF. The CDR3 bases are TGTGCCATCAGAAAAGGGGCATCCTACGAGCAGTACTTC.

Of note for this clone: The identical CDR3 is also encoded by other nucleotide sequences in the sample. The chain employs TRBV28 and TRBJ2-1; 11 nucleotides match TRBD2. Unmatched junction bases numbered 8, after V lost 6 bases and J lost 4 bases. This CDR3 has 16 amino acids. The germline V gene has CDR1 MDHEN and CDR2 SYDVKM. The CDR3 region has the DNA TGTGCCAGCAGACGACCCGGGACTAGCGGTTACAATGAGCAGTTCTTC. It yields the protein CASRRPGTSGYNEQFF.

The V and J genes are TRBV28 and TRBJ2-1; D unresolved. V lost 4 bases to trimming and J lost 7 bases, with 8 bases between them. Germline V gene lookup returns CDR1 MDHEN and CDR2 SYDVKM. This CDR3 comprises 12 residues. CDR3 in amino acids: CASSSSWNEQFF. For the CDR3, the DNA is TGTGCCAGCAGTTCCTCATGGAATGAGCAGTTCTTC.

The chain couples TRBV19 to TRBJ1-1, with D tentatively TRBD1 (5 bases). Germline V gene data show CDR1 as LNHDA and CDR2 as SQIVND (reference sequence). CDR3 size: 13 residues. V lost 6 bases and J lost 1, with 9 bases in between. CDR3 in amino acids: CASSEQANTEAFF. CDR3 nucleotides: TGTGCCAGTAGCGAACAGGCGAACACTGAAGCTTTCTTT.

The chain joins TRBV14 to TRBJ1-2; no clear D. The CDR3 has 15 amino acids. V was clipped by 1 base and J by 5 bases, with 14 bases between them. Germline loops: CDR1 SGHDN, CDR2 FVKESK. The CDR3 loop is CASSQGNRKLYGYTF. The CDR3 nucleotides read TGTGCCAGCAGCCAAGGCAATCGGAAACTGTATGGCTACACCTTC. The complete variable domain, with remaining parts taken from reference TRBV14 and TRBJ1-2, reads EAGVTQFPSHSVIEKGQTVTLRCDPISGHDNLYWYRRVMGKEIKFLLHFVKESKQDESGMPNNRFLAERTGGTYSTLKVQPAELEDSGVYFCASSQGNRKLYGYTFGSGTRLTVV.

A few counts support this clone. The chain joins TRBV6-1 to TRBJ2-2; 7 bases align to TRBD2. V dropped 3 bases and J dropped 5; count of bases not matched to a gene: 6. This CDR3 has 15 residues. Germline loops: CDR1 MNHNS, CDR2 SASEGT. CDR3: CASSETGRSTGELFF. The CDR3 DNA sequence: TGTGCCAGCAGTGAGACCGGGAGGTCGACCGGGGAGCTGTTTTTT.

Notes on this clone: A junction end diverges from the germline sequence, so it may reflect a read error. The chain carries TRBV5-4 and TRBJ2-2; 7 nucleotides line up with TRBD1. CDR1 is SGHNT and CDR2 is YYREEE in the germline V gene (reference sequence). The CDR3 is 17 amino acids. CDR3 DNA sequence: TGCGCCAGCAGCCAATCCCGACAGGGATTAAACACCGGGGAGCTGTTTTTT. This gives the protein CASSQSRQGLNTGELFF.

The table lists this clone with a few counts. The V and J genes are TRBV23-1 and TRBJ2-7; 7 bases are a match to TRBD2. TRBV23-1 is classed as an ORF, of uncertain function. The V and J ends lost 0 bases and 6 bases, in that order; junction bases with no gene match: 8. CDR3 size: 15 residues. The CDR3 bases are TGCGCCAGCAGTCAATCGGCGGGAGAACTTCTCGAGCAGTACTTC. Residues: CASSQSAGELLEQYF.

This clone was observed a handful of times. V and J are TRBV7-9 and TRBJ2-5; weak D call: TRBD2 (5 bases). Germline loops: CDR1 SEHNR, CDR2 FQNEAQ (reference sequence). V was cut by 4 bases and J by 11 bases, with 11 bases left in between. The CDR3 runs to 11 residues. The CDR3 is CASSSVWEQYF. Here the CDR3 DNA reads TGTGCCAGCAGCTCGGTCTGGGAGCAGTACTTC. The full variable domain, in which reference TRBV7-9 and TRBJ2-5 provide the parts outside the CDR3, is DTGVSQNPRHKITKRGQNVTFRCDPISEHNRLYWYRQTLGQGPEFLTYFQNEAQLEKSRLLSDRFSAERPKGSFSTLEIQRTEQGDSAMYLCASSSVWEQYFGPGTRLLVL.

This chain joins TRBV11-2 and TRBJ2-2; 11 nucleotides align to TRBD2. After removal of 5 bases from V and 10 bases from J, the junction contained 9 bases not matched to a gene. Per the germline V gene, CDR1 is SGHAT and CDR2 is FQNNGV. This CDR3 is 15 amino acids long. CDR3 loop: CASSRDSGRGVELFF. The CDR3 bases are TGTGCCAGCAGCCGTGATAGCGGGAGGGGCGTGGAGCTGTTTTTT.

Only a few counts were recorded for this clone. The rearrangement uses TRBV7-2 and TRBJ2-5, with 9 nucleotides matching TRBD2. The germline V gene has CDR1 SGHTA and CDR2 FQGNSA. There are 16 residues in the CDR3. V was pared by 1 base and J by 7 bases, with 10 bases of the junction left unmatched. CDR3: CASSLVPREGSGTQYF. DNA for the CDR3: TGTGCCAGCAGCTTAGTCCCGCGGGAGGGCTCGGGGACCCAGTACTTC. Full variable domain (missing parts from reference TRBV7-2 and TRBJ2-5): GAGVSQSPSNKVTEKGKDVELRCDPISGHTALYWYRQSLGQGLEFLIYFQGNSAPDKSGLPSDRFSAERTGGSVSTLTIQRTQQEDSAVYLCASSLVPREGSGTQYFGPGTRLLVL.